These 25 T cell receptor beta chains were sequenced from one sample in a study of radiotherapy plus CTLA-4 blockade in lung cancer. Clones were read by immunoSEQ multiplex PCR, and TCRdb kept only the in-frame ones, dropping some. The sample gives about 51,000 clones, around 79% of which show up once; 8.5% is in the top ten. This material consisted of peripheral blood, taken from a patient treated with radiotherapy plus ipilimumab. The receptors stem from a human donor with non-small cell lung cancer who had a complete response to radiotherapy plus ipilimumab.

V usage is TRBV5-1 and J usage is TRBJ2-6, with D perhaps matching TRBD1 (6 bases). Trimming took 6 bases from V and 0 from J, leaving 16 bases between them. Looked up from germline, CDR1 is SGHRS and CDR2 is YFSETQ. The CDR3 has 17 residues. CDR3 DNA: TGCGCCAGCAATAAAGACAGGCCCTCCTCTGGGGCCAACGTCCTGACTTTC. Translated: CASNKDRPSSGANVLTF.

This chain joins TRBV5-4 and TRBJ2-5; 7 nucleotides agree with TRBD2. The length of the CDR3 is 15 residues. Germline CDR1 reads SGHNT; CDR2 reads YYREEE (reference sequence). Trimming took 1 base from V and 2 from J; bases not matched to a gene: 5. CDR3 region: CASSLSGGKQETQYF. CDR3 sequence (DNA): TGTGCCAGCAGCTTGTCGGGGGGAAAACAAGAGACCCAGTACTTC.

The CDR3 DNA sequence: TGTGCCAGTACGCCGGGACAGGGCCCCTACGAGCAGTACTTC. It is translated as CASTPGQGPYEQYF. The chain has TRBV30 and TRBJ2-7, with 9 bases identical to TRBD1. The trim removed 8 bases at V and 2 bases at J, leaving 10 bases unmatched. In germline, CDR1 is GTSNPN, CDR2 SVGIG (reference sequence). The CDR3 consists of 14 residues.

The chain carries TRBV5-1 and TRBJ2-1; TRBD2 is a possible D gene (5 bases). Trimming removed 1 base from V and 10 bases from J, with 15 bases in between. This CDR3 region has 14 residues. Germline V CDR1 and CDR2: SGHRS, YFSETQ. DNA of the CDR3: TGCGCCAGCAGCTTGACGGTTGGAGAGGGAGAGCAGTTCTTC. Its translation is CASSLTVGEGEQFF.

V and J are TRBV30 and TRBJ1-1; D perhaps matches TRBD1 (5 bases). The germline gives CDR1 GTSNPN, CDR2 SVGIG (reference sequence). This CDR3 region has 13 residues. The ends were cut back, 0 bases at V and 0 bases at J, with 5 bases in the middle. CDR3 DNA: TGTGCCTGGAGTGTACAGGTGAACACTGAAGCTTTCTTT. Protein product: CAWSVQVNTEAFF.

The chain links TRBV11-2 to TRBJ1-2; D gene uncertain. V was cut by 0 bases and J by 7 bases, with 6 bases left in between. This CDR3 is 12 amino acids long. CDR1 is SGHAT, CDR2 FQNNGV, per germline. The CDR3 region is CASSLDVGGYTF. Here the CDR3 DNA reads TGTGCCAGCAGCTTAGACGTCGGTGGCTACACCTTC.

The rearrangement links TRBV4-1 to TRBJ2-1; 12 nucleotides agree with TRBD2. V was clipped by 5 bases and J by 7 bases; unmatched bases: 18. Germline V lookup: CDR1 MGHRA, CDR2 YSYEKL. The CDR3 is made up of 19 amino acids. In nucleotides, the CDR3 is TGCGCCAGCAGCTTTCGGGGCCCGGCTAGCGGGGGGGTAAGGAATGAGCAGTTCTTC. Its translation: CASSFRGPASGGVRNEQFF.

The genes are TRBV11-2 and TRBJ2-3; D may be TRBD2 (5 bases). The ends were cut back, 1 base at V and 2 bases at J, with 10 bases in the middle. In germline, CDR1 is SGHAT, CDR2 FQNNGV. The CDR3 totals 15 residues. CDR3 nucleotides: TGTGCCAGCAGCTTAGTTGGACTCCCCACAGATACGCAGTATTTT. As protein: CASSLVGLPTDTQYF.

This chain uses TRBV10-3 with TRBJ2-1; 10 bases are a match to TRBD1. Germline-derived CDR1 and CDR2 are ENHRY and SYGVKD. The CDR3 has 14 amino acids. J was trimmed by 12 bases and V by 7 bases; bases with no gene match: 12. CDR3 loop: CAITEGDRGPGQFF. The DNA for the CDR3 is TGTGCCATCACCGAGGGAGACAGGGGGCCGGGGCAGTTCTTC.

CDR3 protein: CSVGKKGAGNEKLFF. The CDR3 DNA reads TGCAGCGTCGGGAAGAAGGGGGCGGGTAATGAAAAACTGTTTTTT. V usage is TRBV29-1 and J usage is TRBJ1-4, with 7 bases aligning to TRBD1. The CDR3 consists of 15 residues. The germline V gene has CDR1 SQVTM and CDR2 ANQGSEA. V was pared by 6 bases and J by 4 bases, with 11 bases of the junction left unmatched.

This clone was recorded only once. The chain employs TRBV4-3 and TRBJ1-6; 8 bases fit TRBD1. From germline, CDR1 is LGHNA and CDR2 YSLEER. The CDR3 runs 16 residues. Trimming at V came to 2 bases and at J to 9 bases, leaving 9 bases not matched to a gene. CDR3 bases: TGCGCCAGCAGCCAACAAAGGGACAGGCTCAGTTCACCCCTCCACTTT. This sequence encodes CASSQQRDRLSSPLHF.

This chain uses TRBV2 with TRBJ2-5; TRBD1 aligns across 10 bases. The tail of the sequence fits TRBJ2-7 better, so the J call may be wrong. Germline V lookup: CDR1 SNHLY, CDR2 FYNNEI. The CDR3 contains 15 residues. In DNA form, the CDR3 reads TGTGCCAGCAGGCCCCCGACAGGGGGCGGCTACGAGCAGTACTTC. Translated, it gives CASRPPTGGGYEQYF.

This clone was seen a single time. The V and J genes are TRBV6-5 and TRBJ2-5; 7 bases line up with TRBD1. The CDR3 loop spans 13 amino acids. The V gene's germline CDR1 is MNHEY and CDR2 SVGAGI. V lost 5 bases, J lost 2 bases, and 2 bases stayed unmatched. The CDR3 loop is CASSGTVQETQYF. DNA for the CDR3: TGTGCCAGCAGTGGGACAGTTCAAGAGACCCAGTACTTC.

V gene TRBV7-2 combines with J gene TRBJ2-2; the D is unclear. This CDR3 is 12 amino acids long. CDR1 and CDR2 from the germline V gene are SGHTA and FQGNSA. Trimming left V 3 bases short and J 5 bases short, with 4 bases between. The CDR3 coding sequence is TGTGCCAGCAGCTTTAGAACCGGGGAGCTGTTTTTT. Translation: CASSFRTGELFF.

The rearrangement links TRBV18 to TRBJ1-5; no definite D call. The V gene's germline CDR1 is KGHSH and CDR2 LQKENI. The CDR3 runs to 16 residues. Trimming stripped 0 bases from V and 0 bases from J, with 9 bases between. The CDR3 nucleotides read TGTGCCAGCTCACCACCGGCGGGTACTAGCAATCAGCCCCAGCATTTT. Translating gives CASSPPAGTSNQPQHF.

The chain uses TRBV7-2 and TRBJ1-2; 9 bases are shared with TRBD1. Germline V gene lookup returns CDR1 SGHTA and CDR2 FQGNSA. Trimming at V came to 1 base and at J to 4 bases, leaving 4 bases not matched to a gene. The CDR3 covers 15 residues. The CDR3 nucleotides read TGTGCCAGCAGCTTAGAAGGACAGGGGACCTATGGCTACACCTTC. Encoded protein: CASSLEGQGTYGYTF.

The chain joins TRBV7-9 to TRBJ1-1; D not certain. The ends were cut back, 1 base at V and 1 base at J, with 10 bases in the middle. CDR3 size: 15 residues. The germline gives CDR1 SEHNR, CDR2 FQNEAQ (reference sequence). DNA for the CDR3: TGTGCCAGCAGCTTAGAGGTCGGAGGGAACACTGAAGCTTTCTTT. It yields the protein CASSLEVGGNTEAFF.

The gene calls are TRBV9 and TRBJ2-1, with TRBD2 identical over 8 bases. V lost 0 bases to trimming and J lost 6 bases; unmatched junction nucleotides: 8. The CDR3 runs 16 residues. The germline gives CDR1 SGDLS, CDR2 YYNGEE. CDR3 region: CASSVGLAAGVNEQFF. The CDR3 DNA reads TGTGCCAGCAGCGTAGGATTAGCAGCGGGAGTCAATGAGCAGTTCTTC.

The chain employs TRBV7-8 and TRBJ1-5, with TRBD1 matching 7 bases. V shed 1 base, J shed 0 bases, and the junction held 9 bases outside the gene matches. Germline values: CDR1 SGHVS, CDR2 FQNEAQ. The CDR3 runs to 18 residues. CDR3 DNA: TGTGCCAGCAGCTTAGATGACAGGGCCCTTTATAGCAATCAGCCCCAGCATTTT. Translated: CASSLDDRALYSNQPQHF.

The V and J genes are TRBV9 and TRBJ2-3; 12 bases align to TRBD2. The CDR3 has 17 residues. CDR1 is SGDLS and CDR2 is YYNGEE in the germline V gene. V was clipped by 3 bases and J by 1 base; unmatched bases: 6. The CDR3 region is CASSARTSGAGTDTQYF. CDR3 coding DNA: TGTGCCAGCAGCGCGAGGACTAGCGGGGCCGGCACAGATACGCAGTATTTT. Full variable domain (outside the CDR3, taken from reference TRBV9 and TRBJ2-3): DSGVTQTPKHLITATGQRVTLRCSPRSGDLSVYWYQQSLDQGLQFLIQYYNGEERAKGNILERFSAQQFPDLHSELNLSSLELGDSALYFCASSARTSGAGTDTQYFGPGTRLTVL.

The V and J genes are TRBV30 and TRBJ2-3; 9 positions match TRBD2. Germline V gives CDR1 GTSNPN, CDR2 SVGIG (reference sequence). The CDR3 is 13 amino acids. V lost 4 bases to trimming and J lost 1 base; unmatched junction nucleotides: 0. For the CDR3, the DNA is TGTGCCTGGAAGCGGGGGGGCACAGATACGCAGTATTTT. Translating it yields CAWKRGGTDTQYF.

The chain is built from TRBV15 and TRBJ1-4; 8 positions agree with TRBD1. The CDR3 covers 16 residues. V lost 0 bases to trimming and J lost 2 bases; unmatched junction nucleotides: 2. CDR1 LNHNV and CDR2 YYDKDF come from the germline V gene (reference sequence). This CDR3 is CATSREQGGTNEKLFF. The CDR3 coding sequence is TGTGCCACCAGCAGAGAACAGGGGGGGACTAATGAAAAACTGTTTTTT.

The chain recombines TRBV6-6 with TRBJ2-7, with TRBD2 identical over 9 bases. CDR3 length equals 14 residues. In germline, CDR1 is MNHNY, CDR2 SVGAGI (reference sequence). J lost 3 bases, V lost 3 bases, and 3 bases had no gene match. This CDR3 reads CASSYGSGSYEQYV. The CDR3 DNA reads TGTGCCAGCAGTTATGGTAGCGGGAGCTACGAGCAGTACGTC.

This chain uses TRBV5-1 with TRBJ1-2, with D maybe TRBD1 (5 bases). Germline CDR1 is SGHRS and CDR2 is YFSETQ. The CDR3 loop spans 16 amino acids. The ends were cut back, 1 base at V and 2 bases at J, with 15 bases in the middle. The CDR3 region has the DNA TGCGCCAGCAGCTTGCCCCGGGGGGGGTCCAACTATGGCTACACCTTC. Translated, it gives CASSLPRGGSNYGYTF.

This clone was seen a few times. The rearrangement uses TRBV29-1 and TRBJ1-1; a weak D match, TRBD1 (6 bases). V was pared by 7 bases and J by 0 bases, with 9 bases between. Per the germline V gene, CDR1 is SQVTM and CDR2 is ANQGSEA. The CDR3 spans 12 residues. The CDR3 reads CSAGQLNTEAFF. CDR3 in DNA: TGCAGCGCTGGACAGTTGAACACTGAAGCTTTCTTT. Full variable domain (missing parts from reference TRBV29-1 and TRBJ1-1): SAVISQKPSRDICQRGTSLTIQCQVDSQVTMMFWYRQQPGQSLTLIATANQGSEATYESGFVIDKFPISRPNLTFSTLTVSNMSPEDSSIYLCSAGQLNTEAFFGQGTRLTVV.